The clone carrying this T cell receptor (beta chain) occurred a few times. Its antigen is not identified. The data were taken from a study of identical twins. Study-wide results and caveats: Model-predicted out-of-frame TCR alpha sharing fell below observed values in monozygotic twins.

Via MiXCR, TCRdb re-called the 5' RACE reads, giving one row per CDR3 protein. The sample contains 350,000 to 500,000 distinct CDR3 sequences, about a fifth of which appear only once. The CDR3 is 13 residues long. V lost 3 bases, J lost 10 bases, and 15 bases lay in between. CDR1 and CDR2 from the germline V gene are SGHVS and FNYEAQ. Sequenced: naive T cells sorted from blood. The chain couples TRBV7-6 to TRBJ2-5; D is ambiguous. This sequence was found in a man aged 45-65 years in good health. CDR3 DNA: TGTGCCAGCAGCTTCACCGGCCAGGAAGGCCAGTACTTC. Encoded protein: CASSFTGQEGQYF.